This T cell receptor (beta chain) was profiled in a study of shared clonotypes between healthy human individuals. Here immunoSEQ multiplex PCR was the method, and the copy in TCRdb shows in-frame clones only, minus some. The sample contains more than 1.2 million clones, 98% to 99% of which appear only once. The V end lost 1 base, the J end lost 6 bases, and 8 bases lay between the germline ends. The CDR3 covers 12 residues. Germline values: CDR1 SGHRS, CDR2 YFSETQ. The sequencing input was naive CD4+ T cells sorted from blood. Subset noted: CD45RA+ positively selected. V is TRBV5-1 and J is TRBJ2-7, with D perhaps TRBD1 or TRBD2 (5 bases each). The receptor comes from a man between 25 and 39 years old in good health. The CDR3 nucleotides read TGCGCCAGCAGCTTGCCGGGACCCGAGCAGTACTTC. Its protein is CASSLPGPEQYF.